Listed below are T cell receptor beta chains from one sample, sequenced in a study of beta chain features in type 1 diabetes. Method: immunoSEQ multiplex PCR; TCRdb's copy keeps in-frame clones and lacks some. In the table there are approximately 250,000 clones, about 24% of which are singletons. Sequencing used naive CD4+ T cells from blood. The receptors stem from a woman aged 30 to 39 with type 1 diabetes. CDR3s include the opening cysteine and the closing phenylalanine or tryptophan. D genes are given only for firm matches. For some rows the clone size is stated as once, few or many, or as a class when expanded; others skip it.

v_gene	d_gene	abundance	j_gene	CDR3aa	CDR3nt
TRBV30	.	.	TRBJ2-1	CASRGLLYNEQFF	TGTGCCTCTCGCGGACTGCTCTACAATGAGCAGTTCTTC
TRBV4-2	TRBD1	.	TRBJ2-4	CASSPHGPGGVAKNIQYF	TGTGCCAGCAGCCCCCACGGGCCAGGGGGTGTAGCCAAAAACATTCAGTACTTC
TRBV7-2	.	few	TRBJ2-7	CASSFRLEQYF	TGTGCCAGCAGCTTTCGTTTAGAGCAGTACTTC
TRBV7-9	.	few	TRBJ1-2	CASSLGARANYGYTF	TGTGCCAGCAGCTTAGGGGCACGTGCTAACTATGGCTACACCTTC
TRBV7-8	.	.	TRBJ2-5	CASSLVNGEETQYF	TGTGCCAGCAGCTTAGTGAACGGTGAAGAGACCCAGTACTTC
TRBV28	TRBD1	.	TRBJ1-2	CASQSGQSTYGYTF	TGTGCCAGCCAGTCGGGACAGAGCACCTATGGCTACACCTTC
TRBV5-4	.	.	TRBJ2-5	CASSLGAAGQETQYF	TGTGCCAGCAGCTTGGGGGCTGCGGGACAAGAGACCCAGTACTTC
TRBV2	TRBD2	.	TRBJ2-7	CASRTGTSYYEQYF	TGTGCCAGCAGAACCGGGACTAGCTACTACGAGCAGTACTTC
TRBV4-2	TRBD2	.	TRBJ2-7	CASSQVASGSYEQYF	TGTGCCAGCAGCCAAGTCGCTAGCGGGAGCTACGAGCAGTACTTC
TRBV20-1	TRBD2	few	TRBJ2-7	CSARPGGEQYF	TGCAGTGCTAGACCGGGGGGCGAGCAGTACTTC
TRBV11-2	.	.	TRBJ2-1	CASSLDHTYNEQFF	TGTGCCAGCAGTTTAGATCACACCTACAATGAGCAGTTCTTC
TRBV5-1	TRBD1	once	TRBJ2-4	CASSYRRTGTAKNIQYF	TGCGCCAGCAGCTACCGGAGAACGGGGACAGCGAAAAACATTCAGTACTTC
TRBV6-6	.	few	TRBJ2-2	CASRPQVNTGELFF	TGTGCCAGCAGACCACAGGTGAACACCGGGGAGCTGTTTTTT
TRBV4-1	TRBD2	.	TRBJ2-7	CASSLAPMAGVIYEQYF	TGCGCCAGCAGCCTCGCTCCCATGGCGGGGGTTATCTACGAGCAGTACTTC
TRBV9	TRBD2	few	TRBJ2-3	CASSASLSSGGTDTQYF	TGTGCCAGCAGCGCCAGCCTTTCTAGCGGGGGCACAGATACGCAGTATTTT
TRBV28	.	few	TRBJ2-6	CASSIAYSGANVLTF	TGTGCCAGCAGCATTGCCTACTCTGGGGCCAACGTCCTGACTTTC